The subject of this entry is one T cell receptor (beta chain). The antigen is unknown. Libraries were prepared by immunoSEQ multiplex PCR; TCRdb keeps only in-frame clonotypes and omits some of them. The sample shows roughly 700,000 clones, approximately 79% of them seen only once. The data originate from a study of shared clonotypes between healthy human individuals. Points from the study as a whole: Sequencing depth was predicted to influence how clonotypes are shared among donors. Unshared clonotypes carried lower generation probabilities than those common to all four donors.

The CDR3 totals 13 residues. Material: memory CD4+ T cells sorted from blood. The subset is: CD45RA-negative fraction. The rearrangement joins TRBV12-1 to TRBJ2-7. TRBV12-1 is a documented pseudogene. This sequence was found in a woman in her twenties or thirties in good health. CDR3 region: CASSWGPAYEQYF. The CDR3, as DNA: TGTGCCAGCAGCTGGGGACCCGCCTACGAGCAGTACTTC.